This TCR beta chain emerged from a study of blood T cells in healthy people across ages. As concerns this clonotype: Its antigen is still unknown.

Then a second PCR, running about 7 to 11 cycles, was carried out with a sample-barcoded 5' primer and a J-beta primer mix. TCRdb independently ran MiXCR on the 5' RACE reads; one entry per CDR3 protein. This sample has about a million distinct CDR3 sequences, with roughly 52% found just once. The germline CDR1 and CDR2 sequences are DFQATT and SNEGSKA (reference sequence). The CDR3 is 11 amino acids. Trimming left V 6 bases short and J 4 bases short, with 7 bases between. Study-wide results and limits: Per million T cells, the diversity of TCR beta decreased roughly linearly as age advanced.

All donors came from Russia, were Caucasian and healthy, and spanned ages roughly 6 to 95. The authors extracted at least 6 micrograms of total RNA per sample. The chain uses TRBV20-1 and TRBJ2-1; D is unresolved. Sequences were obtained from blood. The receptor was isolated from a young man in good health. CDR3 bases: TGCAGTGCCCAAATATACAATGAGCAGTTCTTC. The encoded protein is CSAQIYNEQFF.